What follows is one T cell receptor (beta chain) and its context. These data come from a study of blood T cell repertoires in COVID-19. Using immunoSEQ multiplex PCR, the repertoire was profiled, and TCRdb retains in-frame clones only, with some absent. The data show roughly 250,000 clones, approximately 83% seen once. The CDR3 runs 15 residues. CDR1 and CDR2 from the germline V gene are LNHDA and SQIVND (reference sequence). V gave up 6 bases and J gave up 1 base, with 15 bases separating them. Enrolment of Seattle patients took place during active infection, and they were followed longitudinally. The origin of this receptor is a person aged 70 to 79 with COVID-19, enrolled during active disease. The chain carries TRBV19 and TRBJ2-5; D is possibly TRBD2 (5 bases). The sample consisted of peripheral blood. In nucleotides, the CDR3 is TGTGCCAGTAGCTGGTATGGGGAGTCCCAAGAGACCCAGTACTTC. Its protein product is CASSWYGESQETQYF.